These 24 T cell receptor beta chains originate from one sample sequenced in a study of T-cell memory formation after mild COVID-19. TCRdb ran MiXCR on the 5' RACE reads and lists one entry per CDR3 protein. The data hold around 370,000 distinct CDR3 sequences, with roughly 21% observed a single time. The sequencing input was PBMCs or a T cell subset sorted from them (not recorded which). Receptor source: an adult woman who had mild COVID-19 (a few samples of this study predate the infection). Cell type and time point are not known.

The chain recombines TRBV7-8 with TRBJ2-3, with a possible D match to TRBD2 (6 bases). Germline V gene lookup returns CDR1 SGHVS and CDR2 FQNEAQ. CDR3 length equals 17 residues. V was clipped by 1 base and J by 1 base, with 15 bases between them. CDR3 nucleotides: TGTGCCAGCAGCTTAGAGACTAGAACCCCGGGCACAGATACGCAGTATTTT. The encoded protein is CASSLETRTPGTDTQYF.

The chain couples TRBV2 to TRBJ2-4; D is unclear. The germline gives CDR1 SNHLY, CDR2 FYNNEI. The V and J ends lost 3 bases and 2 bases respectively, with 14 bases between them. This CDR3 has 16 residues. The CDR3 sequence: CASSDNLGRSKNIQYF. For the CDR3, the DNA is TGTGCCAGCAGTGATAATCTCGGGCGATCCAAAAACATTCAGTACTTC.

The V and J genes are TRBV9 and TRBJ2-3, with 9 bases matching TRBD1. The CDR3 has 16 amino acids. Germline V CDR1 and CDR2: SGDLS, YYNGEE. V trimming: 2 bases; J trimming: 3 bases; junction bases outside the gene matches: 7. This CDR3 reads CASSVETGGVTDTQYF. For the CDR3, the DNA is TGTGCCAGCAGCGTGGAGACAGGGGGAGTGACAGATACGCAGTATTTT.

Written as DNA, the CDR3 is TGTGCCAGCAGCTACTTAGCTACCCGGGAGACCCAGTACTTC. It specifies CASSYLATRETQYF. This chain uses TRBV7-8 with TRBJ2-5; no firm D call. The germline V gene has CDR1 SGHVS and CDR2 FQNEAQ. V was pared by 4 bases and J by 5 bases, with 14 bases between. The CDR3 runs 14 residues.

The genes are TRBV7-2 and TRBJ2-7; 11 positions agree with TRBD2. CDR1 SGHTA and CDR2 FQGNSA come from the germline V gene. CDR3 size: 14 residues. V shed 5 bases and J 3 bases; nucleotides not matched to a gene: 3. The CDR3 DNA is TGTGCCAGCAGCCTGACTAGCGGGAACTACGAGCAGTACTTC. Protein: CASSLTSGNYEQYF.

This clonotype was recorded a few times. The CDR3 nucleotides are TGTGCCAGCAGCTTATCAGGACTAGGGTACGAGCAGTACTTC. It translates to CASSLSGLGYEQYF. The V call is TRBV7-6, the J call TRBJ2-7, with 7 bases aligning to TRBD2. This CDR3 contains 14 residues. V lost 2 bases, J lost 4 bases, and 5 bases stayed unmatched. From germline, CDR1 is SGHVS and CDR2 FNYEAQ.

Of note for this clonotype: A junction end diverges from the germline sequence, so it may reflect a read error. The rearrangement links TRBV7-7 to TRBJ2-1; TRBD2 aligns across 10 bases. Germline CDR1 SSHAT, CDR2 FNYEAQ (reference sequence). The CDR3 contains 16 residues. This CDR3 reads CASSLDPTSGYNEQFF. CDR3 sequence (DNA): TGTGCTAGCAGCTTAGACCCGACTAGCGGGTACAATGAGCAGTTCTTC.

This clonotype was recorded a few times. V usage is TRBV24-1 and J usage is TRBJ2-5; 9 nucleotides match TRBD2. After removal of 10 bases from V and 5 bases from J, the junction contained 13 bases not matched to a gene. Germline V gene lookup returns CDR1 KGHDR and CDR2 SFDVKD. The CDR3 extends over 15 amino acids. The CDR3 is CATSGSSGSLETQYF. The CDR3 bases are TGTGCCACTTCCGGGAGTAGCGGGAGTCTTGAGACCCAGTACTTC.

This chain connects TRBV7-2 to TRBJ1-1, with 9 bases aligning to TRBD1. Germline CDR1 SGHTA, CDR2 FQGNSA. The trim removed 5 bases at V and 4 bases at J, leaving 8 bases unmatched. The CDR3 runs 15 residues. The DNA of the CDR3 is TGTGCCAGCAGCAATTTTAAGACAGGGGGCACTGAAGCTTTCTTT. As protein: CASSNFKTGGTEAFF.

This clonotype was detected only a few times. This rearrangement joins TRBV20-1 to TRBJ2-7, with TRBD2 identical over 10 bases. V lost 3 bases to trimming and J lost 5 bases; unmatched junction nucleotides: 10. The CDR3 consists of 15 residues. Germline lookup yields CDR1 DFQATT and CDR2 SNEGSKA (reference sequence). The CDR3 is CSASRSSGRYDEQYF. CDR3 coding DNA: TGCAGTGCTAGTAGGTCTAGCGGGAGATACGACGAGCAGTACTTC.

The gene calls are TRBV24-1 and TRBJ2-2; no definite D call. V dropped 5 bases and J dropped 0 bases, with 6 bases sitting between them. The CDR3 runs to 14 residues. Looked up from germline, CDR1 is KGHDR and CDR2 is SFDVKD. The CDR3 DNA is TGTGCCACCAGTGTCCAATCGAACACCGGGGAGCTGTTTTTT. It specifies CATSVQSNTGELFF.

V and J are TRBV20-1 and TRBJ2-3; 8 bases match TRBD2. The germline V gene encodes CDR1 DFQATT and CDR2 SNEGSKA (reference sequence). CDR3 length: 14 residues. With 5 bases clipped from V and 4 bases from J, the junction kept 8 bases outside the gene matches. The DNA of the CDR3 is TGCAGTGCTGGACAGATCGGGGGGGCAGATACGCAGTATTTT. The encoded protein is CSAGQIGGADTQYF.

This clonotype was observed a handful of times. The chain uses TRBV20-1 and TRBJ1-2; D is perhaps TRBD1 (5 bases). This CDR3 comprises 13 residues. Trimming took 6 bases from V and 5 from J, leaving 16 bases between them. CDR1 and CDR2 (germline): DFQATT, SNEGSKA (reference sequence). The CDR3 coding sequence is TGCAGTGCCGATTCCCCGGAGGGGTATGGCTACACCTTC. Protein product: CSADSPEGYGYTF.

V is TRBV2 and J is TRBJ1-2; unclear D gene. CDR3 length: 14 amino acids. V was pared by 4 bases and J by 4 bases, with 13 bases between. Germline CDR1 reads SNHLY; CDR2 reads FYNNEI. The CDR3 protein is CASSGGLGAYGYTF. DNA of the CDR3: TGTGCCAGCAGTGGAGGGTTGGGTGCCTATGGCTACACCTTC.

The rearrangement joins TRBV20-1 to TRBJ1-6; D is perhaps TRBD1 (6 bases). The CDR3 is 14 amino acids. V gave up 6 bases and J gave up 3 bases, with 12 bases separating them. The germline gives CDR1 DFQATT, CDR2 SNEGSKA (reference sequence). The CDR3 DNA is TGCAGTGCCCATACAGGGCACTATAATTCACCCCTCCACTTT. It codes for CSAHTGHYNSPLHF.

The J gene is TRBJ2-3, the V gene TRBV5-6; the match to TRBD2 covers 15 bases. Germline values: CDR1 SGHDT, CDR2 YYEEEE. V shed 4 bases and J 6 bases; nucleotides not matched to a gene: 9. CDR3 length: 17 residues. CDR3 sequence reads: CASSTGTSGGPGDTQYF. The CDR3 DNA reads as TGTGCCAGCAGCACTGGGACTAGCGGGGGGCCTGGGGATACGCAGTATTTT.

This clonotype was found a few times. V gene TRBV2 combines with J gene TRBJ2-7; TRBD2 might be the D (6 bases). The germline V and J ends were trimmed by 7 bases and 2 bases, with 18 bases remaining between them. The CDR3 is 15 amino acids. The germline CDR1 and CDR2 sequences are SNHLY and FYNNEI. For the CDR3, the DNA is TGTGCCAGCATCGGTCTAGCGTGGGGTACCTACGAGCAGTACTTC. This codes for CASIGLAWGTYEQYF.

This clonotype showed up just a few times. The chain carries TRBV4-2 and TRBJ1-1; perhaps TRBD1 as D (5 bases). This CDR3 comprises 14 residues. Trimming pared 0 bases from V and 5 bases from J, leaving 10 bases between. Germline V gives CDR1 LGHNA, CDR2 YNFKEQ. CDR3 sequence (DNA): TGTGCCAGCAGCCAAGAAGGGGACGGGACTGAAGCTTTCTTT. It is translated as CASSQEGDGTEAFF.

This clonotype was recorded many times. The chain links TRBV5-8 to TRBJ2-2; TRBD2 matches 9 bases. In germline, CDR1 is SGHTS, CDR2 YDEGEE. Trimming removed 4 bases from V and 4 bases from J; junction bases left unmatched: 5. This CDR3 spans 15 amino acids. CDR3 residues: CASSPRLAVTGELFF. Here the CDR3 DNA reads TGTGCCAGCAGCCCAAGACTAGCGGTCACCGGGGAGCTGTTTTTT.

This rearrangement joins TRBV29-1 to TRBJ2-5; D is unresolved. The CDR3 runs 17 residues. Germline CDR1 SQVTM, CDR2 ANQGSEA. Trimming removed 2 bases at V and 5 bases at J, with 24 bases between. CDR3 coding DNA: TGCAGCGTTGAACAAGGAAAAATCAACGAAGTCGCCGAGACCCAGTACTTC. The encoded protein is CSVEQGKINEVAETQYF.

The chain couples TRBV4-2 to TRBJ2-5, with a weak D call TRBD1 (6 bases). V was shortened by 4 bases and J by 0 bases, with 21 bases between the two germline ends. The CDR3 is 18 residues long. CDR1 is LGHNA, CDR2 YNFKEQ, per germline. CDR3 sequence: CASSLPGVERGNQETQYF. The CDR3 DNA follows: TGTGCCAGCAGCCTCCCAGGGGTCGAAAGGGGGAACCAAGAGACCCAGTACTTC.

This clonotype was seen only a few times. This rearrangement joins TRBV24-1 to TRBJ2-3; perhaps TRBD1 as D (5 bases). This CDR3 has 13 residues. Germline V lookup: CDR1 KGHDR, CDR2 SFDVKD. V was trimmed by 9 bases and J by 4 bases, leaving 13 bases between them. CDR3 amino acids: CATSIGVPDTQYF. The CDR3 nucleotides are TGTGCCACCTCGATAGGGGTACCAGATACGCAGTATTTT.

The chain carries TRBV7-6 and TRBJ2-5; 11 bases align to TRBD2. From germline, CDR1 is SGHVS and CDR2 FNYEAQ. V lost 5 bases, J lost 1 base, and 3 bases stayed unmatched. CDR3 size: 15 residues. CDR3 coding DNA: TGTGCCAGCAGCCCGGGACTAGCGGTCCAAGAGACCCAGTACTTC. This encodes CASSPGLAVQETQYF.

In regard to this clonotype: The junction departs from the called germline gene at one end, perhaps through a read error. CDR3 residues: CASSEAVGRSSYEQYF. CDR3 DNA sequence: TGTGCTAGCAGTGAAGCAGTGGGCAGGTCCTCCTACGAGCAGTACTTC. V gene TRBV2 combines with J gene TRBJ2-7; no clear D gene. The germline gives CDR1 SNHLY, CDR2 FYNNEI. The CDR3 sequence is 16 residues long.